This T cell receptor beta chain was captured in a study of blood T cell repertoires in COVID-19. How the authors handled the data: Using reference gene primer amplification, nucleated cell counts were estimated. Data came from immunoSEQ multiplex PCR; TCRdb stores just in-frame clones and leaves some out. That table is the source of V, J and clone size, and D and trimming were worked out from the DNA. This sample has about 52,000 clones, with about 83% found just once. The germline V gene encodes CDR1 SQVTM and CDR2 ANQGSEA. This CDR3 spans 12 amino acids. V was pared by 1 base and J by 5 bases, with 6 bases between. This clone was counted a single time.

Sequencing was performed on peripheral blood. This chain links TRBV29-1 with TRBJ2-1; D gene unclear. This TCR came from a man between 65 and 80 years old with active COVID-19. CDR3 region: CSVEGRHNEQFF. In DNA, the CDR3 is TGCAGCGTTGAAGGGCGGCACAATGAGCAGTTCTTC.